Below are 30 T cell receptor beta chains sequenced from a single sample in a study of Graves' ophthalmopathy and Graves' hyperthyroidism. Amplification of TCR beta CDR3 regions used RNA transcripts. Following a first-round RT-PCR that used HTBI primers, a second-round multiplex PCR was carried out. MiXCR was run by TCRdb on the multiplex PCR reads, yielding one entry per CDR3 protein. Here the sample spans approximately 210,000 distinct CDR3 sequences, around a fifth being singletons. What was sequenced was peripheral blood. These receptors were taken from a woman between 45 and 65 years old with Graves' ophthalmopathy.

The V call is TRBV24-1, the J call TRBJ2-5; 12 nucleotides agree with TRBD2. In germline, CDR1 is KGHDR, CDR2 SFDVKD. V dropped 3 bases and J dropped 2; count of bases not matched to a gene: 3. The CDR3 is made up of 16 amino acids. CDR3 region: CATSDRLAGGQETQYF. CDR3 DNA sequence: TGTGCCACCAGTGATCGTCTAGCGGGAGGGCAAGAGACCCAGTACTTC.

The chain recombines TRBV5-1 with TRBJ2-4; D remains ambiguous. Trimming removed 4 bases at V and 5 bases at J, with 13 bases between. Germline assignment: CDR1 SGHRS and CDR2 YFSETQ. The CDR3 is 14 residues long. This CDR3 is CASSPSLGQNIQYF. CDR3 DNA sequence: TGCGCCAGCAGCCCCTCTCTGGGTCAAAACATTCAGTACTTC.

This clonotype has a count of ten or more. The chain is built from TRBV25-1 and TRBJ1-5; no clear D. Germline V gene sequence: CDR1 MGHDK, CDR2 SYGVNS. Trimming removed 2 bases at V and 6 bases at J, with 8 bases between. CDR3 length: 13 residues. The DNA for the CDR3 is TGTGCCAGCAGTGAAACGTTAGGTCAGCCCCAGCATTTT. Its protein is CASSETLGQPQHF.

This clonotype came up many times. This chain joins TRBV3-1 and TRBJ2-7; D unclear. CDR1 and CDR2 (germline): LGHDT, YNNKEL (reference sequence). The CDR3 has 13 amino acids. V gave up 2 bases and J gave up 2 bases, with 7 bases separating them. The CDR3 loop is CASSQQGTYEQYF. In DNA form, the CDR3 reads TGTGCCAGCAGCCAACAAGGGACCTACGAGCAGTACTTC.

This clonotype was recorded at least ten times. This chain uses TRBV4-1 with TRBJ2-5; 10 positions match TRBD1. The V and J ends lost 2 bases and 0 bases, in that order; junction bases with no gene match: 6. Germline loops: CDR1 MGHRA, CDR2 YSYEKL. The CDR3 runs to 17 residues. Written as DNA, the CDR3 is TGCGCCAGCAGCCAACTGGACAGGGGGGAGTACCAAGAGACCCAGTACTTC. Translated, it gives CASSQLDRGEYQETQYF.

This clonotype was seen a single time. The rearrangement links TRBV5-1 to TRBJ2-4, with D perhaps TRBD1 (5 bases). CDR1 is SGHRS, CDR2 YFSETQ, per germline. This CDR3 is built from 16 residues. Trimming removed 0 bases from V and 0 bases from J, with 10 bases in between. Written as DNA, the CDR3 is TGCGCCAGCAGCTTGGAAGGGGAACTAGCCAAAAACATTCAGTACTTC. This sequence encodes CASSLEGELAKNIQYF.

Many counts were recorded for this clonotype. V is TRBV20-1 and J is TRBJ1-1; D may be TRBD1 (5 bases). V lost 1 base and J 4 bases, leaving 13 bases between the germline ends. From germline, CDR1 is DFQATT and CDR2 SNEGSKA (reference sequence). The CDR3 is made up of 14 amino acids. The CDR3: CSARGTPRLTEAFF. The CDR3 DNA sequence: TGCAGTGCTAGAGGGACACCGCGGCTCACTGAAGCTTTCTTT.

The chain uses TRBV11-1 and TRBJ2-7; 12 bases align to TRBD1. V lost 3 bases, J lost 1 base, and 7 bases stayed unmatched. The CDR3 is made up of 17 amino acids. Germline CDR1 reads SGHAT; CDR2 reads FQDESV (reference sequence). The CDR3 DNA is TGTGCCAGCAGCTTTGGGACAGGGGGCATAGCGTCCTACGAGCAGTACTTC. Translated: CASSFGTGGIASYEQYF.

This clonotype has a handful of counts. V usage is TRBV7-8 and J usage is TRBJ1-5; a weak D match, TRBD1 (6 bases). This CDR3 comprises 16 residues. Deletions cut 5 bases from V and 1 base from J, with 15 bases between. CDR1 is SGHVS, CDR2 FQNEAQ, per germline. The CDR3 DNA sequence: TGTGCCAGCAGCCGCTCCCGGACAGTGAGCAATCAGCCCCAGCATTTT. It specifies CASSRSRTVSNQPQHF.

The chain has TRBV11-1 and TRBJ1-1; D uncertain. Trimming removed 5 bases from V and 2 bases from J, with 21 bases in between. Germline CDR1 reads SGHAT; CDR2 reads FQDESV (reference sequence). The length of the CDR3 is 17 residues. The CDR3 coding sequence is TGTGCCAGCAGCCCAAACATCCCCGGTGGGAGAAACACTGAAGCTTTCTTT. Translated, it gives CASSPNIPGGRNTEAFF.

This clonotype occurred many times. In DNA form, the CDR3 reads TGTGCCTGGAATCTAGGACAGGGACAGCCCCAGCATTTT. Translated, it gives CAWNLGQGQPQHF. This rearrangement joins TRBV30 to TRBJ1-5, with 8 bases fitting TRBD1. The CDR3 is made up of 13 amino acids. Germline-derived CDR1 and CDR2 are GTSNPN and SVGIG (reference sequence). Germline trimming cut 4 bases from V and 7 bases from J; bases unmatched to any gene: 6.

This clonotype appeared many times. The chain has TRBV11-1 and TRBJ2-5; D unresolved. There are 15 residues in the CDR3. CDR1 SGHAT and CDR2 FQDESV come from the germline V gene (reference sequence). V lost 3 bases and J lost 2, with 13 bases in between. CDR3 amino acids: CASSFRLGKQETQYF. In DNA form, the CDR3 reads TGTGCCAGCAGCTTTCGCTTGGGGAAGCAAGAGACCCAGTACTTC. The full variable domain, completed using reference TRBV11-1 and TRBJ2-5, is EAEVAQSPRYKITEKSQAVAFWCDPISGHATLYWYRQILGQGPELLVQFQDESVVDDSQLPKDRFSAERLKGVDSTLKIQPAELGDSAMYLCASSFRLGKQETQYFGPGTRLLVL.

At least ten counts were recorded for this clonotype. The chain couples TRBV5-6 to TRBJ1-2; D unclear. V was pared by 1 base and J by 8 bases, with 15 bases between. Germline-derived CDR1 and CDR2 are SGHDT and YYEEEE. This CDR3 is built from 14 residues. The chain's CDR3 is CASSLFGREKGYTF. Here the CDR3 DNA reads TGTGCCAGCAGCTTGTTCGGACGGGAAAAAGGCTACACCTTC. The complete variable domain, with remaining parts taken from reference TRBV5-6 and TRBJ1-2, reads DAGVTQSPTHLIKTRGQQVTLRCSPKSGHDTVSWYQQALGQGPQFIFQYYEEEERQRGNFPDRFSGHQFPNYSSELNVNALLLGDSALYLCASSLFGREKGYTFGSGTRLTVV.

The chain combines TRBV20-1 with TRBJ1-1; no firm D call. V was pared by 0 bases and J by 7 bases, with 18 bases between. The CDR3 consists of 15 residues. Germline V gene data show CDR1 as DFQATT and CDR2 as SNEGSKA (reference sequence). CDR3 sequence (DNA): TGCAGTGCTAGAGACCCCGGGTCGGGTCCGGGTGAAGCTTTCTTT. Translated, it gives CSARDPGSGPGEAFF.

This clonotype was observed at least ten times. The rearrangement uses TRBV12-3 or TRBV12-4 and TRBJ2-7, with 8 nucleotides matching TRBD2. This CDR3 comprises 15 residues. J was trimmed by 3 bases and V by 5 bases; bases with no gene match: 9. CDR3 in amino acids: CASSLADSGIYEQYF. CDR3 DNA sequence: TGTGCCAGCAGTCTTGCGGATAGCGGGATCTACGAGCAGTACTTC.

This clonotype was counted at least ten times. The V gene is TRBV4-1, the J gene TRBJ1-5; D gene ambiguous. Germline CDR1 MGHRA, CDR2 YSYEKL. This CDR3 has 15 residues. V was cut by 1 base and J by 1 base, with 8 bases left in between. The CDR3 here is CASSQGLQSNQPQHF. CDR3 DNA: TGCGCCAGCAGCCAAGGGCTCCAGAGCAATCAGCCCCAGCATTTT.

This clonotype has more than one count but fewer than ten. CDR3 amino acids: CAWSVSRTASFYGYTF. The DNA for the CDR3 is TGTGCCTGGAGCGTCTCTCGCACAGCTAGTTTCTATGGCTACACCTTC. V gene TRBV30 combines with J gene TRBJ1-2; D not certain. Germline CDR1 and CDR2: GTSNPN and SVGIG (reference sequence). The CDR3 covers 16 residues. The germline V and J ends were trimmed by 3 bases and 4 bases, with 21 bases remaining between them.

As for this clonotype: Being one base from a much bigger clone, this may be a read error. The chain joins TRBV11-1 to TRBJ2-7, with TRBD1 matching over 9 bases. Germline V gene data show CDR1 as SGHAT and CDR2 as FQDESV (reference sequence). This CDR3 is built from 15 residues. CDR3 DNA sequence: TGTGCCTGCAGCTCCCGACAGGGGGTAACGGGTGAGCAGTACTTC. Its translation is CACSSRQGVTGEQYF.

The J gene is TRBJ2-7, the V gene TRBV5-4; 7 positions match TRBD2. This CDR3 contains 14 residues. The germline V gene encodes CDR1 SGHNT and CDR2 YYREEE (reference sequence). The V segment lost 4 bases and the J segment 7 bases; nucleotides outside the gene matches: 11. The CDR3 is CASSLSGTRGEQYF. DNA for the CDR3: TGTGCCAGCAGCCTCAGCGGGACTCGAGGAGAGCAGTACTTC.

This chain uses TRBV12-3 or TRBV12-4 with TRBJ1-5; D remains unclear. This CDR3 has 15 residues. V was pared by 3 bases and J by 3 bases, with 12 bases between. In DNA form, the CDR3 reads TGTGCCAGCAGTTTGGGCAGATGGGCCAATCAGCCCCAGCATTTT. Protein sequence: CASSLGRWANQPQHF.

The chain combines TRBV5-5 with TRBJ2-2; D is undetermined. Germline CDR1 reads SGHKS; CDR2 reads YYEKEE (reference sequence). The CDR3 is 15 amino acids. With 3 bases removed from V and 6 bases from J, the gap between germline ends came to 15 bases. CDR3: CASSSGLIVAGELFF. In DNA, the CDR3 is TGTGCCAGCAGCTCGGGCTTAATCGTGGCCGGGGAGCTGTTTTTT.

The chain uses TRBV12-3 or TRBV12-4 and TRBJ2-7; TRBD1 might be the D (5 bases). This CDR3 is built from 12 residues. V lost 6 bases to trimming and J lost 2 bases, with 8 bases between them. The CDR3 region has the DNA TGTGCCAGCAGGCAGGACACCTACGAGCAGTACTTC. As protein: CASRQDTYEQYF.

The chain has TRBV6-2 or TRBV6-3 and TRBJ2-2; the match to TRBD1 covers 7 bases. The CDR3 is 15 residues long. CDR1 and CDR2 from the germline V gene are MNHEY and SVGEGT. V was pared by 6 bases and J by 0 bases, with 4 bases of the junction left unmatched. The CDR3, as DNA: TGTGCCAGCAGGACGGACAGGTCGAACACCGGGGAGCTGTTTTTT. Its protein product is CASRTDRSNTGELFF.

Here the CDR3 DNA reads TGTGCCAGCAGTCCCGGACTCCACCGGGCTCAGCCCCAGCATTTT. This gives the protein CASSPGLHRAQPQHF. V is TRBV6-2 or TRBV6-3 and J is TRBJ1-5; D call uncertain. This CDR3 contains 15 residues. Trimming removed 5 bases from V and 6 bases from J, with 17 bases in between. Germline loops: CDR1 MNHEY, CDR2 SVGEGT.

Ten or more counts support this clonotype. Here the CDR3 reads CASSIGGPKNTEAFF. The CDR3 region has the DNA TGTGCCAGTAGTATAGGGGGCCCAAAAAACACTGAAGCTTTCTTT. The chain has TRBV19 and TRBJ1-1, with a possible D match to TRBD1 (5 bases). V was cut by 1 base and J by 2 bases, with 11 bases left in between. The germline CDR1 and CDR2 sequences are LNHDA and SQIVND (reference sequence). This CDR3 region has 15 residues.

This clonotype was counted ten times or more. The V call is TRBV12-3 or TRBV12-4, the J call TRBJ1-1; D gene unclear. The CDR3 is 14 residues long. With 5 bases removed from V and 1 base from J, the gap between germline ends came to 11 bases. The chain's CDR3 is CASSLEGRNTEAFF. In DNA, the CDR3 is TGTGCCAGCAGTCTCGAGGGCAGGAACACTGAAGCTTTCTTT.

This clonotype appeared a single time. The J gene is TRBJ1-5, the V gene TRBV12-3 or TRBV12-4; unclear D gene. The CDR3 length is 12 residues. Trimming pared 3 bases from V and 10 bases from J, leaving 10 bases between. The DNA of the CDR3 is TGTGCCAGCAGTTTCTCATCACCCCCCCAGCATTTT. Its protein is CASSFSSPPQHF.

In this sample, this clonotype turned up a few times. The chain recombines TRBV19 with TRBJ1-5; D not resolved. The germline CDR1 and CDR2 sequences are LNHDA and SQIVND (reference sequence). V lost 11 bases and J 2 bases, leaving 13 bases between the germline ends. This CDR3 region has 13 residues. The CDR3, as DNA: TGTGCCGCATCGGTGGGCGGCAATCAGCCCCAGCATTTT. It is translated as CAASVGGNQPQHF.

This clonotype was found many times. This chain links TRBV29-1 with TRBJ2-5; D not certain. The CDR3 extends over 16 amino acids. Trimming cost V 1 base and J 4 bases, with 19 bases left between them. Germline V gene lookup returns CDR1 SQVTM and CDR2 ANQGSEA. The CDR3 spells CSVEGEPPSSPETQYF. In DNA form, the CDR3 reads TGCAGCGTTGAAGGAGAGCCCCCTTCTTCTCCAGAGACCCAGTACTTC.

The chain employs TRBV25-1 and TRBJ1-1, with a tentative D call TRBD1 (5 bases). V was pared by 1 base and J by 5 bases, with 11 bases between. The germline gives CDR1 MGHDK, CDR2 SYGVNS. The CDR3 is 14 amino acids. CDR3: CASSEWGGGTEAFF. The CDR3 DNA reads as TGTGCCAGCAGTGAATGGGGGGGTGGAACTGAAGCTTTCTTT.